Below are 11 T cell receptor beta chains sequenced from a single sample in a study of T-cell reconstitution after alpha-beta-depleted transplantation in children. For TCRbeta, the library was prepared with unique molecular identifiers. Via MiXCR, TCRdb re-called the PCR reads, giving one row per CDR3 protein. The sample consists of hundreds of thousands of distinct CDR3 sequences, roughly 13% of them appearing once. Sample: PBMCs, taken before TCRalphabeta/CD19-depleted stem cell transplant. All receptors come from a girl under 10 years old with congenital amegakaryocytic thrombocytopenia, due to receive a stem cell transplant.

The table lists this clonotype with a count of one. A much larger clone is a single base away; this may be a read error. V usage is TRBV7-2 and J usage is TRBJ2-3; 9 positions match TRBD2. CDR1 is SGHTA and CDR2 is FQGNSA in the germline V gene. The CDR3 sequence is 16 residues long. CDR3 nucleotide sequence: TGTGCCAGCAGCTTTAACCTAGCGGGGACCGGGGATACGCTGTATTTT. Translated: CASSFNLAGTGDTLYF.

The chain couples TRBV20-1 to TRBJ2-7, with 8 bases fitting TRBD2. Germline V lookup: CDR1 DFQATT, CDR2 SNEGSKA (reference sequence). This CDR3 spans 13 amino acids. With 6 bases clipped from V and 2 bases from J, the junction kept 6 bases outside the gene matches. CDR3 coding DNA: TGCAGTGCAGCTACTAGCGGAGCCTACGAGCAGTACTTC. As protein: CSAATSGAYEQYF.

This clonotype was picked up a small number of times. The chain employs TRBV10-3 and TRBJ2-5; D is perhaps TRBD2 (6 bases). Germline loops: CDR1 ENHRY, CDR2 SYGVKD. CDR3 length: 16 residues. Trimming removed 5 bases at V and 2 bases at J, with 18 bases between. In nucleotides, the CDR3 is TGTGCCATCAGTATGCCTCCGGGGGAACATCAAGAGACCCAGTACTTC. Translating it yields CAISMPPGEHQETQYF.

V gene TRBV6-1 combines with J gene TRBJ2-5, with D perhaps matching TRBD2 (5 bases). CDR3 length equals 15 residues. Trimming removed 4 bases at V and 1 base at J, with 13 bases between. Germline V gives CDR1 MNHNS, CDR2 SASEGT. The CDR3 nucleotides are TGTGCCAGCAGTGGGGCGGGTGAGATCCAAGAGACCCAGTACTTC. This translates into CASSGAGEIQETQYF.

This clonotype was seen ten or more times. V usage is TRBV15 and J usage is TRBJ1-4; D perhaps matches TRBD1 (5 bases). The length of the CDR3 is 16 residues. Germline V CDR1 and CDR2: LNHNV, YYDKDF (reference sequence). The V and J ends lost 3 bases and 3 bases respectively, with 14 bases between them. CDR3 nucleotide sequence: TGTGCCACCAGCAGTTTCTTAGGGGCTTCTAATGAAAAACTGTTTTTT. This translates into CATSSFLGASNEKLFF.

J is TRBJ2-7 and V is TRBV2, with 12 bases aligning to TRBD2. V was clipped by 11 bases and J by 4 bases; unmatched bases: 9. Germline loops: CDR1 SNHLY, CDR2 FYNNEI. The CDR3 is 14 residues long. CDR3 nucleotides: TGTGCCGGACCGACTAGCGGGAGTGTGTACGAGCAGTACTTC. This sequence encodes CAGPTSGSVYEQYF.

This clonotype has only a few counts. The chain is built from TRBV5-6 and TRBJ2-5; D gene ambiguous. This CDR3 has 15 amino acids. In germline, CDR1 is SGHDT, CDR2 YYEEEE. Trimming left V 4 bases short and J 7 bases short, with 20 bases between. DNA for the CDR3: TGTGCCAGCAGCCCCCCCAGCTCCAAGGAAAGGACCCAGTACTTC. Translated: CASSPPSSKERTQYF.

This clonotype was counted only a few times. The J gene is TRBJ1-3, the V gene TRBV20-1; TRBD1 agrees at 11 bases. CDR1 is DFQATT, CDR2 SNEGSKA, per germline (reference sequence). This CDR3 has 17 residues. With 5 bases clipped from V and 0 bases from J, the junction kept 9 bases outside the gene matches. In nucleotides, the CDR3 is TGCAGTGCTCCCGGGACAGGGGGTTCTAGCTCTGGAAACACCATATATTTT. Its translation: CSAPGTGGSSSGNTIYF.

This clonotype was observed many times. The chain carries TRBV20-1 and TRBJ2-1, with a tentative D call TRBD2 (5 bases). The CDR3 sequence is 15 residues long. In germline, CDR1 is DFQATT, CDR2 SNEGSKA (reference sequence). V dropped 5 bases and J dropped 3 bases, with 17 bases sitting between them. CDR3 amino acids: CSAPGLARDYNEQFF. The CDR3 DNA follows: TGCAGTGCTCCTGGACTGGCGAGAGACTACAATGAGCAGTTCTTC.

V usage is TRBV7-6 and J usage is TRBJ2-2, with 7 bases identical to TRBD1. With 5 bases clipped from V and 7 bases from J, the junction kept 4 bases outside the gene matches. Germline V gives CDR1 SGHVS, CDR2 FNYEAQ. CDR3 length: 13 residues. The CDR3 sequence: CASSGQASGELFF. The DNA of the CDR3 is TGTGCCAGCAGCGGACAGGCGAGCGGGGAGCTGTTTTTT.

This clonotype was picked up many times. CDR3 in DNA: TGTGCCAGCAGTGAGGACAGTTGGCCCTCATTTGGCACAGATACGCAGTATTTT. Translation gives CASSEDSWPSFGTDTQYF. The rearrangement uses TRBV2 and TRBJ2-3; D perhaps matches TRBD1 (6 bases). Per germline, CDR1 SNHLY and CDR2 FYNNEI. This CDR3 has 18 amino acids. Trimming stripped 3 bases from V and 1 base from J, with 20 bases between.